This T cell receptor (beta chain) was documented in a study of cytomegalovirus exposure and HLA in healthy donors. The PCR contained 60 Vbeta and 13 Jbeta primers. Method: immunoSEQ multiplex PCR; TCRdb's copy keeps in-frame clones and lacks some. The repertoire holds roughly 200,000 clones, less than 90% seen once, with 0.31% in the top ten. V lost 3 bases, J lost 0 bases, and 9 bases lay in between. This CDR3 is built from 14 residues. Germline-derived CDR1 and CDR2 are SQVTM and ANQGSEA. The sample consisted of PBMCs. The sequence was collected from a woman under 40 in good health and CMV-seronegative. The rearrangement uses TRBV29-1 and TRBJ2-1; tentative D call: TRBD2 (5 bases). The CDR3 loop is CSVDLGSSYNEQFF. The CDR3 DNA is TGCAGCGTTGACTTGGGGAGCTCCTACAATGAGCAGTTCTTC.